This paragraph covers one T cell receptor (beta chain) sequence. V shed 10 bases and J shed 2 bases, with 15 bases lying between them. This CDR3 is 13 amino acids long. The germline CDR1 and CDR2 sequences are MNHEY and SVGAGI. This sample was included in a study of T cell responses to AZD1222 COVID-19 vaccine. Using immunoSEQ multiplex PCR, the repertoire was profiled, and TCRdb retains in-frame clones only, with some absent. The sample yields about 130,000 clones, around 90% seen once. V and J are TRBV6-5 and TRBJ2-7, with D possibly matching TRBD1 (5 bases). Source: peripheral blood, taken on day 0 of MenACWY control vaccination. The sequence came from an adult in good health. The CDR3 loop is CAIGQGQAYEQYF. The CDR3, as DNA: TGTGCCATAGGACAAGGACAAGCCTACGAGCAGTACTTC.